The 7 T cell receptor beta chains presented below share a single source sample, sequenced in a study of cytomegalovirus exposure and HLA in healthy donors. This PCR relied on a set of 60 Vbeta primers and 13 Jbeta primers. Produced via immunoSEQ multiplex PCR; TCRdb's table is partial and in-frame only. The sample shows 120,000 to 150,000 clones, approximately 72% of them seen only once. Sequenced: PBMCs. The receptor set was obtained from a woman aged 55-70 years in good health and CMV-seronegative.

The J gene is TRBJ1-6, the V gene TRBV10-3; maybe TRBD1 (6 bases). Germline CDR1 ENHRY, CDR2 SYGVKD. The CDR3 is made up of 15 amino acids. V gave up 5 bases and J gave up 2 bases, with 10 bases separating them. The CDR3 loop is CAISTGSPYNSPLHF. DNA of the CDR3: TGTGCCATCAGTACAGGGAGCCCCTATAATTCACCCCTCCACTTT.

This chain connects TRBV7-2 to TRBJ1-3; the D is unclear. Trimming cost V 5 bases and J 2 bases, with 13 bases left between them. CDR1 SGHTA and CDR2 FQGNSA come from the germline V gene. This CDR3 has 15 amino acids. CDR3: CASSPGPRAGNTIYF. CDR3 DNA: TGTGCCAGCAGCCCCGGACCGAGGGCTGGAAACACCATATATTTT.

V usage is TRBV29-1 and J usage is TRBJ2-7; TRBD1 might be the D (6 bases). CDR3 length: 13 amino acids. Trimming removed 6 bases at V and 2 bases at J, with 14 bases between. The germline gives CDR1 SQVTM, CDR2 ANQGSEA. The DNA for the CDR3 is TGCAGCGTCCATCTGGGGGCGGCCTACGAGCAGTACTTC. This codes for CSVHLGAAYEQYF.

The V gene is TRBV28, the J gene TRBJ2-1, with 9 bases fitting TRBD2. The CDR3 totals 16 residues. Germline loops: CDR1 MDHEN, CDR2 SYDVKM. V gave up 1 base and J gave up 9 bases; unmatched junction bases: 10. This CDR3 is CASSLSGAGGGSEQFF. CDR3 sequence (DNA): TGTGCCAGCAGTTTATCAGGAGCGGGAGGCGGGAGTGAGCAGTTCTTC.

This chain connects TRBV7-9 to TRBJ2-2, with D unclear. CDR1 and CDR2 from the germline V gene are SEHNR and FQNEAQ (reference sequence). This CDR3 is 14 amino acids long. The V gene lost 1 base and the J gene lost 3 bases, with 6 bases spanning the gap. The CDR3 is CASSLGSHTGELFF. For the CDR3, the DNA is TGTGCCAGCAGCTTAGGCAGTCACACCGGGGAGCTGTTTTTT.

V and J are TRBV7-9 and TRBJ1-3, with D tentatively TRBD1 (6 bases). V dropped 3 bases and J dropped 2 bases, with 8 bases sitting between them. This CDR3 has 14 amino acids. Germline assignment: CDR1 SEHNR and CDR2 FQNEAQ (reference sequence). This CDR3 is CASSFEGAGNTIYF. The CDR3 DNA sequence: TGTGCCAGCAGCTTCGAGGGGGCTGGAAACACCATATATTTT.

The gene calls are TRBV27 and TRBJ2-1, with TRBD2 matching over 9 bases. Per germline, CDR1 MNHEY and CDR2 SMNVEV (reference sequence). The length of the CDR3 is 18 residues. With V trimmed by 8 bases and J by 0 bases, 14 bases remained unmatched. CDR3 protein: CASQRGREGRSSYNEQFF. CDR3 nucleotides: TGTGCCAGCCAAAGGGGGCGGGAGGGCCGAAGCTCCTACAATGAGCAGTTCTTC.